This T cell receptor (beta chain) appears in the sequencing data of a study of T cell repertoires in cytomegalovirus infection. This clonotype was counted only a few times. What it binds is not known. Germline CDR1 reads SGHVS; CDR2 reads FQNEAQ. The CDR3 loop spans 14 amino acids. Trimming took 5 bases from V and 6 from J; bases not matched to a gene: 5. TCRdb processed the reads anew with MiXCR; each CDR3 protein has one entry. The sample has fewer than 850,000 distinct CDR3 sequences; 25% to 35% are singletons. The sample in question was cultured CD8+ T cells from PBMCs, obtained from culture after CMV antigen stimulation. This clonotype originated in a human donor in good health (CMV status not recorded). Some clones in this sample may be carry-over from other donors' samples. The rearrangement links TRBV7-8 to TRBJ2-1; 9 nucleotides line up with TRBD2. The CDR3: CASSQGLAVNEQFF. The CDR3, as DNA: TGTGCCAGCAGCCAGGGACTAGCAGTCAATGAGCAGTTCTTC.